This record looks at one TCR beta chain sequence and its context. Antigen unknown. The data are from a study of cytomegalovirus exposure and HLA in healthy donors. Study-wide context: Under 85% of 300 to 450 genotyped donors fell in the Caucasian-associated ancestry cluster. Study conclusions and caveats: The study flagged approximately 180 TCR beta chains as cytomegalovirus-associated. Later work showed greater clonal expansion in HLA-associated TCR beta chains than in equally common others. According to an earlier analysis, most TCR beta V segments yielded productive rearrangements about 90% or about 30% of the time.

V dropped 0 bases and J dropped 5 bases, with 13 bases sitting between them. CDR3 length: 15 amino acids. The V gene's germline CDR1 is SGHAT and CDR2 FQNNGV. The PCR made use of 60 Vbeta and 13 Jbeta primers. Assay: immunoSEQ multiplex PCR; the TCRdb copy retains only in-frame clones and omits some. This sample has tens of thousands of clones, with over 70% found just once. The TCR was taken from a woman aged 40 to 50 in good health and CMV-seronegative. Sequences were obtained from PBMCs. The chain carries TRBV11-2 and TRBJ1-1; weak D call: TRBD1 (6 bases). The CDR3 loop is CASSLDPRGSTEAFF. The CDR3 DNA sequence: TGTGCCAGCAGCTTAGATCCTAGGGGGAGTACTGAAGCTTTCTTT.